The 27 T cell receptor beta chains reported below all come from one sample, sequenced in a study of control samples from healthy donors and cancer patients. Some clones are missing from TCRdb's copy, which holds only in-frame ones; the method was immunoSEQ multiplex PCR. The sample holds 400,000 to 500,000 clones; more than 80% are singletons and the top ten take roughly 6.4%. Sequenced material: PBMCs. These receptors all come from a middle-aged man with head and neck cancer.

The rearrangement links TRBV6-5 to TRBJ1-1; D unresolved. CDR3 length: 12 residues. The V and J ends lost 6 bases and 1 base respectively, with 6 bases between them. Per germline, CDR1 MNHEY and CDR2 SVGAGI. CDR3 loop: CASRDKNTEAFF. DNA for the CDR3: TGTGCCAGCAGGGATAAGAACACTGAAGCTTTCTTT.

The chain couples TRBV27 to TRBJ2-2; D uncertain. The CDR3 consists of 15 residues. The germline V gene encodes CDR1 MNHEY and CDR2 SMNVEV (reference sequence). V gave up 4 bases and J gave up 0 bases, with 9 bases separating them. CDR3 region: CASSWAGPNTGELFF. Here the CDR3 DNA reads TGTGCCAGCAGTTGGGCCGGACCGAACACCGGGGAGCTGTTTTTT.

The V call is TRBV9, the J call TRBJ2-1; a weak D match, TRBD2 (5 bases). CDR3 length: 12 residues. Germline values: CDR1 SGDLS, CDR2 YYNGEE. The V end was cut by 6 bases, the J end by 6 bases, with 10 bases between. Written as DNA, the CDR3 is TGTGCCAGCAACGGACTCTCCAATGAGCAGTTCTTC. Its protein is CASNGLSNEQFF. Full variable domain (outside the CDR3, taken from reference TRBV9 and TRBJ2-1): DSGVTQTPKHLITATGQRVTLRCSPRSGDLSVYWYQQSLDQGLQFLIQYYNGEERAKGNILERFSAQQFPDLHSELNLSSLELGDSALYFCASNGLSNEQFFGPGTRLTVL.

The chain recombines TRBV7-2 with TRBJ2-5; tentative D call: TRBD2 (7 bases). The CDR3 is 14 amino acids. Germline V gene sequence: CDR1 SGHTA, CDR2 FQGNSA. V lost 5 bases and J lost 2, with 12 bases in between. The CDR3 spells CASSQQGGQETQYF. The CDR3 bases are TGTGCCAGCAGCCAACAGGGAGGGCAAGAGACCCAGTACTTC.

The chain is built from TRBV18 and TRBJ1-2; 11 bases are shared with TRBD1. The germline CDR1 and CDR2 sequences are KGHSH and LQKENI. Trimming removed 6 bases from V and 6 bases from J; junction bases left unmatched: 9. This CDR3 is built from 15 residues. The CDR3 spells CASSHNRDRGDGYTF. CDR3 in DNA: TGTGCCAGCTCCCACAACCGGGACAGGGGGGATGGCTACACCTTC.

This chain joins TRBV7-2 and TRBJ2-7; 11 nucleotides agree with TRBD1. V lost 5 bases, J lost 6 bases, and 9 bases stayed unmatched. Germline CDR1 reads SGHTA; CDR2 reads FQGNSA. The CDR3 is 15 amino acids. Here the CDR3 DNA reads TGTGCCAGCAGCCCCGCCGGGACAGGGGGTCGCGAGCAGTACTTC. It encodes CASSPAGTGGREQYF. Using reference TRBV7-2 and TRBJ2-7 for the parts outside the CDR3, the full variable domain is GAGVSQSPSNKVTEKGKDVELRCDPISGHTALYWYRQSLGQGLEFLIYFQGNSAPDKSGLPSDRFSAERTGGSVSTLTIQRTQQEDSAVYLCASSPAGTGGREQYFGPGTRLTVT.

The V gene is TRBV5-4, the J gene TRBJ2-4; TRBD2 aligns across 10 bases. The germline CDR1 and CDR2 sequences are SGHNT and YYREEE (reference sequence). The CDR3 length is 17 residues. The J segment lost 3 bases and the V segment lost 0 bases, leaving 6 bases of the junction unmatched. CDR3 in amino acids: CASSLAGTSALKNIQYF. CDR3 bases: TGTGCCAGCAGCTTGGCCGGGACTAGCGCTCTCAAAAACATTCAGTACTTC.

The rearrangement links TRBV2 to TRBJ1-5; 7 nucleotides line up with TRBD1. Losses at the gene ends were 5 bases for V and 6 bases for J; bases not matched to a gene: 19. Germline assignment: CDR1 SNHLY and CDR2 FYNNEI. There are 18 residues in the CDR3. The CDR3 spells CASSPGTDRTGGIQPQHF. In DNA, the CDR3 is TGTGCCAGCAGTCCCGGGACAGACCGAACTGGTGGGATTCAGCCCCAGCATTTT.

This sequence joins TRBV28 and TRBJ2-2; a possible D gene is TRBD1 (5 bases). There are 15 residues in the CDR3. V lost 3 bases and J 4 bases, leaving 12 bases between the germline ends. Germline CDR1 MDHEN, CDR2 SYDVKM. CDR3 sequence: CASSFPQDGTGELFF. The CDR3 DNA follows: TGTGCCAGCAGTTTCCCACAGGATGGCACCGGGGAGCTGTTTTTT.

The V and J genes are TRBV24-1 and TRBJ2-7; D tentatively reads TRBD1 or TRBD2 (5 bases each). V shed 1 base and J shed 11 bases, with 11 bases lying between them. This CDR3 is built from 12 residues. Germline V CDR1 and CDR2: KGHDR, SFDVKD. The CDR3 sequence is CATSDLRGVEYF. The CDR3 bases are TGTGCCACCAGTGATTTAAGAGGGGTGGAGTACTTC.

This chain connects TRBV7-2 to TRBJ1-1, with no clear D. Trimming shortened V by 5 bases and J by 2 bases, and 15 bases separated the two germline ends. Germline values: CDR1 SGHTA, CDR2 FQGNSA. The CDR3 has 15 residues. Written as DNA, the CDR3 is TGTGCCAGCAGCGCCCAGTCAGGAATAAACACTGAAGCTTTCTTT. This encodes CASSAQSGINTEAFF.

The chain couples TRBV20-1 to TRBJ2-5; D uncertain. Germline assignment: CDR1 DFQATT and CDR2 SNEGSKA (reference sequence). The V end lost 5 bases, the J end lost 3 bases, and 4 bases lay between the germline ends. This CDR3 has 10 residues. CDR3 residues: CSAYEETQYF. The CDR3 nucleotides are TGCAGTGCTTACGAAGAGACCCAGTACTTC.

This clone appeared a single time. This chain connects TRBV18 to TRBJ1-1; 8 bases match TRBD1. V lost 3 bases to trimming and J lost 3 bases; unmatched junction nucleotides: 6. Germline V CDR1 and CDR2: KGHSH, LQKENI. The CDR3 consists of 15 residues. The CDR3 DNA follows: TGTGCCAGCTCACCCAATCAGGGGGCTGACACTGAAGCTTTCTTT. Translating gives CASSPNQGADTEAFF.

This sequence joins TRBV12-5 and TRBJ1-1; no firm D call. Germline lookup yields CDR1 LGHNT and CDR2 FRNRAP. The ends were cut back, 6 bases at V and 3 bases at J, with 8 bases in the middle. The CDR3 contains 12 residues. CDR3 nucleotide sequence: TGTGCTAGTGGCCCTTCGGACACTGAAGCTTTCTTT. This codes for CASGPSDTEAFF.

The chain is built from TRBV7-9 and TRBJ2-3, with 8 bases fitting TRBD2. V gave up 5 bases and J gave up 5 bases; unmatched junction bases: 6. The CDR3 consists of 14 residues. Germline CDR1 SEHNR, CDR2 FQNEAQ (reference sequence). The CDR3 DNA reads TGTGCCAGCAGCCGTGGACTAGCAGTAGATACGCAGTATTTT. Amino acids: CASSRGLAVDTQYF.

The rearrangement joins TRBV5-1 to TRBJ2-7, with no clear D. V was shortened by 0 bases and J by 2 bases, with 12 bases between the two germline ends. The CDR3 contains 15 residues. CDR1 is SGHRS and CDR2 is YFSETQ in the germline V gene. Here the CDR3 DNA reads TGCGCCAGCAGCTTGGCAACAGAGTACCCCTACGAGCAGTACTTC. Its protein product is CASSLATEYPYEQYF. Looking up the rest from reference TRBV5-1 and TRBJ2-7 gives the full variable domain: KAGVTQTPRYLIKTRGQQVTLSCSPISGHRSVSWYQQTPGQGLQFLFEYFSETQRNKGNFPGRFSGRQFSNSRSEMNVSTLELGDSALYLCASSLATEYPYEQYFGPGTRLTVT.

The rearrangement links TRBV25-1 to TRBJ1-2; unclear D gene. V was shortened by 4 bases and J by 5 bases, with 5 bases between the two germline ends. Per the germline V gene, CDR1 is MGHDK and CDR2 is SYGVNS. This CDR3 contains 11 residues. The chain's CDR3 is CASSVAYGYTF. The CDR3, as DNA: TGTGCCAGCAGTGTCGCTTATGGCTACACCTTC.

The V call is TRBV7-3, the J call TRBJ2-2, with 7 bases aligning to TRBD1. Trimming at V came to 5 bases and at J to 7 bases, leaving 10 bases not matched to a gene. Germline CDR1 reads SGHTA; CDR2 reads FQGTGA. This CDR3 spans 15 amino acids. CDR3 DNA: TGTGCCAGCAGCGCAAGGGACAGACAGTTCGGGGAGCTGTTTTTT. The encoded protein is CASSARDRQFGELFF.

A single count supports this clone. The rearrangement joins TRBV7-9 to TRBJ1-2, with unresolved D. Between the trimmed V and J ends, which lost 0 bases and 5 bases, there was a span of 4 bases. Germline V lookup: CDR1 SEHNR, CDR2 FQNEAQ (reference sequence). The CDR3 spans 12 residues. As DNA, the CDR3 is TGTGCCAGCAGCTTAGCAGGATATGGCTACACCTTC. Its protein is CASSLAGYGYTF.

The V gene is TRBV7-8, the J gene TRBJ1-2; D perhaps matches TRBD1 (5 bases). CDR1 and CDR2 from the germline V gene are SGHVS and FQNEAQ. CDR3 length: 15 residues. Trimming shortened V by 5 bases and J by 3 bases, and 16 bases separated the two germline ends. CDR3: CASSLWSRDDYGYTF. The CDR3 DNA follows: TGTGCCAGCAGCCTGTGGTCCCGGGACGACTATGGCTACACCTTC.

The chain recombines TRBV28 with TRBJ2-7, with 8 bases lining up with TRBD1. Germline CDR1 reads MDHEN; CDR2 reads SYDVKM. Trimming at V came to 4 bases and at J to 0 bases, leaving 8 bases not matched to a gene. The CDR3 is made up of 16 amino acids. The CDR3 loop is CASSSQGAQSSYEQYF. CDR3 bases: TGTGCCAGCAGTTCCCAGGGGGCTCAAAGCTCCTACGAGCAGTACTTC.

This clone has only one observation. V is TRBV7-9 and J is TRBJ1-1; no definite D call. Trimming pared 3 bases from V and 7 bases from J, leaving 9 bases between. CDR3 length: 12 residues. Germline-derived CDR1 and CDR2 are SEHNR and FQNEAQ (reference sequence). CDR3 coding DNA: TGTGCCAGCAGCTTTGGTCACGGTGAAGCTTTCTTT. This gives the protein CASSFGHGEAFF.

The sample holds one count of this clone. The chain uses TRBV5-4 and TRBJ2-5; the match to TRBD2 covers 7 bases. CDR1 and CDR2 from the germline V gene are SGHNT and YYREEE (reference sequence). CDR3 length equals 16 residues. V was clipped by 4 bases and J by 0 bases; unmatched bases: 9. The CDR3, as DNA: TGTGCCAGCAGCCCGCGAGGACTAGGAAACCAAGAGACCCAGTACTTC. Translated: CASSPRGLGNQETQYF.

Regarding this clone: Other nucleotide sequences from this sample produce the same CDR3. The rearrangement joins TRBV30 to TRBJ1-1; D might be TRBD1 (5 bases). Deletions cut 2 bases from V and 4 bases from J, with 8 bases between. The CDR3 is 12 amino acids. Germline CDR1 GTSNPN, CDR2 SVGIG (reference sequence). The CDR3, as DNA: TGTGCCTGGAGTCCGGGGGGCACTGAAGCTTTCTTT. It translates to CAWSPGGTEAFF.

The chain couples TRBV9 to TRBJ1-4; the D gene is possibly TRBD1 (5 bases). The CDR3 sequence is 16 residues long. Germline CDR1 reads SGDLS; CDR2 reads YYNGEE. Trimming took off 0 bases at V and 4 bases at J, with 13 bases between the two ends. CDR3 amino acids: CASSVDHGGNNEKLFF. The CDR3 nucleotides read TGTGCCAGCAGCGTAGACCACGGGGGGAATAATGAAAAACTGTTTTTT.

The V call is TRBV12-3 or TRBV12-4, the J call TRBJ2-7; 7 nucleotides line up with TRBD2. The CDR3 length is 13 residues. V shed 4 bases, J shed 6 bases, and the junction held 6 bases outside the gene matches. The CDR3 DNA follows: TGTGCCAGCAGTTCGGGACTACGGGGCGAGCAGTACTTC. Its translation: CASSSGLRGEQYF.

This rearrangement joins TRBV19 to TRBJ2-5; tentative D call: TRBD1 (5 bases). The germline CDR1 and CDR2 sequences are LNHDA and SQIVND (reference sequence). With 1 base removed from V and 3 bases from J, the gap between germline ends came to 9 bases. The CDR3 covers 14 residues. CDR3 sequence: CASSIGDSKETQYF. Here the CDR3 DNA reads TGTGCCAGTAGTATAGGTGACAGTAAAGAGACCCAGTACTTC.